The 3 T cell receptor beta chains reported below all come from one sample, sequenced in a study of T cells in Graves' hyperthyroidism and ophthalmopathy. From RNA transcripts, TCR beta CDR3 regions were amplified. HTBI primers were employed in a first-round RT-PCR of the TCR CDR3. TCRdb itself ran the multiplex PCR reads through MiXCR, one entry per CDR3 protein. This sample has 530,000 or so distinct CDR3 sequences, with more than 15% found just once. Sequencing was performed on blood. The receptors here all came from a young woman with Graves' ophthalmopathy.

The chain links TRBV7-6 to TRBJ2-7, with 11 bases aligning to TRBD1. Trimming took 0 bases from V and 5 from J; bases not matched to a gene: 3. The germline V gene encodes CDR1 SGHVS and CDR2 FNYEAQ. The CDR3 covers 15 residues. The CDR3 DNA sequence: TGTGCCAGCAGCTTAGCAGGACAGGGGGCCCACGAGCAGTACTTC. Translation gives CASSLAGQGAHEQYF.

The sample holds many counts of this clonotype. The rearrangement uses TRBV6-1 and TRBJ2-2, with D perhaps TRBD1 or TRBD2 (5 bases each). Germline V gene sequence: CDR1 MNHNS, CDR2 SASEGT. Trimming cost V 7 bases and J 5 bases, with 11 bases left between them. This CDR3 region has 13 residues. CDR3 protein: CASNQGRTGELFF. CDR3 DNA: TGTGCCAGCAACCAGGGACGGACCGGGGAGCTGTTTTTT.

This clonotype was recorded a few times. V and J are TRBV28 and TRBJ2-3; 9 bases fit TRBD2. Per germline, CDR1 MDHEN and CDR2 SYDVKM. V gave up 2 bases and J gave up 2 bases; unmatched junction bases: 5. CDR3 length: 16 amino acids. Written as DNA, the CDR3 is TGTGCCAGCAGTTTACAACTAGCGGGCCTCACAGATACGCAGTATTTT. Protein sequence: CASSLQLAGLTDTQYF.